This TCR beta chain was documented in a study of PD-L1 blockade in urothelial cancer. Looking at the study overall: About nine tenths of the roughly 30 patients comprised males who had bladder-origin urothelial cancer. The analyses of blood took place 3 weeks (second dose) and 6 weeks after treatment start. Across blood samples, T cells had a median count of about 140,000. Study outcomes and limitations: It was durable-benefit patients whose tumor-associated blood clones expanded more at 3 weeks.

The CDR3 is 16 amino acids. V was clipped by 4 bases and J by 4 bases; unmatched bases: 8. The V gene's germline CDR1 is LGHNA and CDR2 YNFKEQ. In regard to this clone: No antigen is known for it.

Time point indicated: pretreatment peripheral blood. Assay used: immunoSEQ multiplex PCR; TCRdb lists only in-frame clones, some missing. In the table there are 32,000 or so clones, approximately 80% of which are singletons. The TCR was taken from a man aged 60 to 75 with urothelial cancer. The sequencing used PBMCs, collected around atezolizumab (anti-PD-L1) treatment. This chain links TRBV4-2 with TRBJ1-4; 8 positions match TRBD1. The CDR3 DNA is TGTGCCAGCAGCCGCAGCAGGGGGCGGGGTAATGAAAAACTGTTTTTT. Translated: CASSRSRGRGNEKLFF.